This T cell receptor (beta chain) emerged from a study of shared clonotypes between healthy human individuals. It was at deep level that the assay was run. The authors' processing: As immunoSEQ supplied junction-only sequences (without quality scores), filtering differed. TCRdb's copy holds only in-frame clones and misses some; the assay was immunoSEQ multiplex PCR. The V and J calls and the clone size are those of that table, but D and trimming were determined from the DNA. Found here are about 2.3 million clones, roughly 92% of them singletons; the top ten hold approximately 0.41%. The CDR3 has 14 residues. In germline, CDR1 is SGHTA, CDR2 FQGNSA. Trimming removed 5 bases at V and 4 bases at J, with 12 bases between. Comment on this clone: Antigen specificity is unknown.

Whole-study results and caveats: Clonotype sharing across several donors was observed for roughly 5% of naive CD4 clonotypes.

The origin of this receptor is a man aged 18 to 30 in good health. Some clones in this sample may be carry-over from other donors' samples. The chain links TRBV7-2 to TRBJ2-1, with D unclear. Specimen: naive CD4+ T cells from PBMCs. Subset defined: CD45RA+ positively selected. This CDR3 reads CASSVGWSYNEQFF. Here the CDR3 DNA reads TGTGCCAGCAGCGTAGGTTGGAGTTACAATGAGCAGTTCTTC.